The TCR beta chain under discussion was sequenced for a study of T cells in Graves' hyperthyroidism and ophthalmopathy. Germline values: CDR1 SGHRS, CDR2 YFSETQ. The V segment lost 4 bases and the J segment 5 bases; nucleotides outside the gene matches: 9. The CDR3 is made up of 16 amino acids. Diagnoses were made from clinical symptoms, serum measures (thyroxine and TRAb), thyroid ultrasound and orbital computed tomography. Amplified regions were TCR beta CDR3 sequences from RNA transcripts. A first-round RT-PCR of the TCR CDR3 used the HTBI primer set. TCRdb itself ran the multiplex PCR reads through MiXCR, one entry per CDR3 protein. The sample gives over 700,000 distinct CDR3 sequences, about 19% of which show up once; 16% is in the top ten. Study-level results: Most thyroid-expanded clonotypes above 0.001 were also found in blood. Stable hyperthyroidism was told apart from ophthalmopathy by a model built on 13 V-J features.

This clonotype was detected a few times. What it binds is not known. This receptor was identified in a woman aged 50 to 65 with Graves' hyperthyroidism that later progressed to Graves' ophthalmopathy. V is TRBV5-1 and J is TRBJ1-4; 9 bases map to TRBD1. The sample comprised blood. CDR3 in amino acids: CASSPAPTGGNEKLFF. The CDR3 coding sequence is TGCGCCAGCAGCCCCGCCCCGACAGGGGGAAATGAAAAACTGTTTTTT.